Listed below are T cell receptor beta chains from one sample, sequenced in a study of blood T cell repertoires in COVID-19. This table comes from immunoSEQ multiplex PCR, and its TCRdb copy is limited to in-frame clones, with some not included. Counted here are about 190,000 clones, approximately 84% occurring once; the ten biggest clones make up 4.5% to 5.5%. Sequenced input: peripheral blood. The source of these receptors is a woman in her 70s with active or convalescent COVID-19. Both conserved end residues are part of each CDR3. D genes are given only for firm matches. Only part of the rows carry a size: once, few, many, or a class if the clone is expanded.

TGTGCCAGCAGCCGCTCCTACGAGCAGTACTTC	CASSRSYEQYF	.	TRBV5-6	TRBJ2-7	.
TGCAGTGCTAGATCGGACAGGGGACACACCTTC	CSARSDRGHTF	TRBD1	TRBV20-1	TRBJ1-2	many
TGTGCCAGCAGTGAATTAGCGAACACCGGGGAGCTGTTTTTT	CASSELANTGELFF	.	TRBV6-4	TRBJ2-2	.
TGTGCCAGCAGTTCTCGGGGCAGGGGGCGCTTCAACGAGCAGTACTTC	CASSSRGRGRFNEQYF	TRBD1	TRBV28	TRBJ2-7	.
TGTGCCACCAGCAGATCCTCGAGTAATACAGGGGGTCAGCCCCAGCATTTT	CATSRSSSNTGGQPQHF	TRBD1	TRBV15	TRBJ1-5	few
TGTGCCAGCAGCTTCGGTGAGACCCAGTACTTC	CASSFGETQYF	.	TRBV7-9	TRBJ2-5	.
TGTGCCAGCATTTCTATACTGAACACTGAAGCTTTCTTT	CASISILNTEAFF	.	TRBV21-1	TRBJ1-1	.
TGTGCCAGCAGGCAGACTAGCGGGTTGGACGGGCGCAGCGATGAGCAGTTCTTC	CASRQTSGLDGRSDEQFF	TRBD2	TRBV27	TRBJ2-1	once
TGTGCCAGCAGCGTGACAGGGGTAGAGACCCAGTACTTC	CASSVTGVETQYF	TRBD1	TRBV9	TRBJ2-5	.
TGTGCCAGCAGCTCCCACGTAGGGGGAGGGAGAAATTCACCCCTCCACTTT	CASSSHVGGGRNSPLHF	.	TRBV14	TRBJ1-6	few
TGTGCCAGCGGTGAACAGGGGTTTGGGGGCTACACCTTC	CASGEQGFGGYTF	TRBD1	TRBV2	TRBJ1-2	.
TGTGCCAGCAGTTTATGGCAGGGAGGGTCCTACGAGCAGTACTTC	CASSLWQGGSYEQYF	TRBD2	TRBV28	TRBJ2-7	.
TGCGCCAGCAGCCAGTCTATATATGGCCGGGATGGTACATTCACTGAAGCTTTCTTT	CASSQSIYGRDGTFTEAFF	.	TRBV5-1	TRBJ1-1	.
TGTGCCAGCAGCTTTCAGGGACAGGGGCTCCTCGAGCAGTACTTC	CASSFQGQGLLEQYF	TRBD1	TRBV7-9	TRBJ2-7	.
TGTGCCAGCAGCATACAGGGGGGAAACACCATATATTTT	CASSIQGGNTIYF	TRBD1	TRBV7-2	TRBJ1-3	.
TGTGCCAGCAGCTTTTCGACAGGCTCTGAAGCTTTCTTT	CASSFSTGSEAFF	.	TRBV7-9	TRBJ1-1	once
TGTGCCAGCAGTTTAGATTCAGCGAACACCGGGGAGCTGTTTTTT	CASSLDSANTGELFF	.	TRBV28	TRBJ2-2	once
TGCAGTGCTAGTGAAGCCCTCTCCTACGAGCAGTACTTC	CSASEALSYEQYF	.	TRBV20-1	TRBJ2-7	.
TGTGCCACCAGTGAAACCGGGACTAGCACAGATACGCAGTATTTT	CATSETGTSTDTQYF	.	TRBV24-1	TRBJ2-3	.
TGCGCCAGCAGCTTGGGGGCAGCAGGGGGCGTCGATGGCTACACCTTC	CASSLGAAGGVDGYTF	TRBD1	TRBV5-1	TRBJ1-2	.
TGCAGCTCAAACGCCCCGGGACAGCTCTATGGCTACACCTTC	CSSNAPGQLYGYTF	TRBD1	TRBV29-1	TRBJ1-2	.
TGTGCCAGCAGCCAGGGCCTGGACACTGAAGCTTTCTTT	CASSQGLDTEAFF	.	TRBV3-1/TRBV3-2	TRBJ1-1	.
TGTGCCAGCAGTGAGACAGGGGGCGAGGAGACCCAGTACTTC	CASSETGGEETQYF	TRBD1	TRBV7-8	TRBJ2-5	.
TGTGCCAGCGGGACGGGAGGGCCTGTCGATACGCAGTATTTT	CASGTGGPVDTQYF	TRBD2	TRBV2	TRBJ2-3	.
TGTGCCAGTAGTCCCGGCCCACCGGGCAGCGGGCAGCCCCAGCATTTT	CASSPGPPGSGQPQHF	.	TRBV19	TRBJ1-5	.
TGTGCCAGCAGTACCCCCGCAGGGGTGGTCAACGAGCAGTACTTC	CASSTPAGVVNEQYF	.	TRBV28	TRBJ2-7	.
TGTGCCACCAGTGATGGGCCCGCCTCCTACAATGAGCAGTTCTTC	CATSDGPASYNEQFF	.	TRBV24-1	TRBJ2-1	.
TGCGCCAGCAGCTTGGGAGGGACTAGCGGGGGCTACGAGCAGTACTTC	CASSLGGTSGGYEQYF	TRBD2	TRBV5-1	TRBJ2-7	.
TGTGCCAGCATAATACAGGGGTTGGGGGACACTGAAGCTTTCTTT	CASIIQGLGDTEAFF	TRBD1	TRBV2	TRBJ1-1	.
TGTGCCAGCAGGGCTGGAGGGGGCTACACCTTC	CASRAGGGYTF	.	TRBV12-3/TRBV12-4	TRBJ1-2	.
TGTGCCAGCAGCTTAGTTGGCAGGGCGACTAGCACAGATACGCAGTATTTT	CASSLVGRATSTDTQYF	.	TRBV7-3	TRBJ2-3	.
TGTGCCAGCAGACTTTATCTGACTAGCGGAACCTACGAGCAGTACTTC	CASRLYLTSGTYEQYF	TRBD2	TRBV28	TRBJ2-7	.
TGTGCCTGTCGACTAGCGGGAGCCGGAGATACGCAGTATTTT	CACRLAGAGDTQYF	TRBD2	TRBV30	TRBJ2-3	.
TGTGCCAGCAAGGAAATGGGACAGGGCTCGTTGGAGCAGTACTTC	CASKEMGQGSLEQYF	TRBD1	TRBV2	TRBJ2-7	.
TGCAGTGCTAGTTTCGGGGGAACTGAAGCTTTCTTT	CSASFGGTEAFF	.	TRBV20-1	TRBJ1-1	.
TGTGCCAGCAGCTTAGGGCTAGCGGGAGTAAGTGAGCAGTTCTTC	CASSLGLAGVSEQFF	TRBD2	TRBV11-2	TRBJ2-1	.
TGTGCCAGCAGCTTAACAAAACTAGCGGGAGAGTTGGACGAGCAGTACTTC	CASSLTKLAGELDEQYF	TRBD2	TRBV5-4	TRBJ2-7	.
TGCGCCAGCAGCCGCATGGGGGGGCCTAACTATGGCTACACCTTC	CASSRMGGPNYGYTF	.	TRBV4-1	TRBJ1-2	.
TGCGCCAGCAGCTTGGATACCGGACAGGAGGGCGAGCAGTACTTC	CASSLDTGQEGEQYF	.	TRBV5-1	TRBJ2-7	once
TGTGCCAGCAGCTTCGGGACTCCCGCCTACAATGAGCAGTTCTTC	CASSFGTPAYNEQFF	.	TRBV7-9	TRBJ2-1	.
TGTGCCAGCAGCCAAGGGGGGGTGACAGATACGCAGTATTTT	CASSQGGVTDTQYF	.	TRBV6-5	TRBJ2-3	.
TGCGCCAGCAGAAGAGACATTATAGAGACCCAGTACTTC	CASRRDIIETQYF	.	TRBV5-1	TRBJ2-5	.
TGTGCCAGCCTCCGTGACAGGGTACCCTCACCCCTCCACTTT	CASLRDRVPSPLHF	TRBD1	TRBV28	TRBJ1-6	.
TGTGCCAGCAGCTTAGTGCTAGCGGGAGGGAGTTCTGGGGCCAACGTCCTGACTTTC	CASSLVLAGGSSGANVLTF	TRBD2	TRBV7-2	TRBJ2-6	.
TGTGCCAGCAGTGAATCGGCTAGCGGCGCAGATACGCAGTATTTT	CASSESASGADTQYF	TRBD2	TRBV2	TRBJ2-3	few
TGTGCCAGCAGTCCCCGGGACATGACCGAGCAGTACTTC	CASSPRDMTEQYF	.	TRBV6-5	TRBJ2-7	.
TGTGCCAGCAGCCCCCGGGGGGGGGCGTCCTACGAGCAGTACTTC	CASSPRGGASYEQYF	TRBD2	TRBV11-2	TRBJ2-7	.
TGTGCCAGTAGTATGACCGGACAGCCCTATGGCTACACCTTC	CASSMTGQPYGYTF	.	TRBV19	TRBJ1-2	.
TGCGCCAGCACCTCCAGCGGAGCCGGCCGGGATACGCAGTATTTT	CASTSSGAGRDTQYF	.	TRBV5-1	TRBJ2-3	.
TGTGCCAGTAGTATAAGGCTAGGGGAAAACATTCAGTACTTC	CASSIRLGENIQYF	.	TRBV19	TRBJ2-4	.
TGTGCCAGCAGTGAAGCAGACAGCAGTAATTCACCCCTCCACTTT	CASSEADSSNSPLHF	.	TRBV6-1	TRBJ1-6	.